This TCR beta chain appears in the sequencing data of a study of blood T cell repertoires in COVID-19. Turning to the study itself: Sites across the United States, Italy and Spain contributed samples from acute and convalescent COVID-19. T cells, B-cell-depleted T cells, or PBMCs provided the cDNA or gDNA that served as material.

In Cohort 3, a recovered donor had either two negative PCRs, clearance, or symptom resolution. How the authors handled the data: Amplification from reference gene primers served as the basis for estimated nucleated cell counts. The repertoire was sequenced with immunoSEQ multiplex PCR; TCRdb's copy has only in-frame clones and lacks some. The D gene and trimming were derived from the DNA, and the V and J assignments and clone size from that table. Of 250,000 to 400,000 clones detected, more than 90% appear once; the ten largest clones hold roughly 2.6%. Germline-derived CDR1 and CDR2 are KGHSH and LQKENI. V was trimmed by 0 bases and J by 5 bases, leaving 13 bases between them. The CDR3 has 15 residues.

Sequenced: PBMCs or T cells enriched from blood (not recorded which). This receptor was identified in a man in his sixties who had recovered from COVID-19. The chain combines TRBV18 with TRBJ2-5, with a weak D call TRBD2 (5 bases). DNA for the CDR3: TGTGCCAGCTCACCACCGAACACTAGGCAGGAGACCCAGTACTTC. Its protein product is CASSPPNTRQETQYF.